This TCR beta chain was documented in a study of tumor-infiltrating lymphocytes in primary liver carcinoma. Study-wide background: Samples returned roughly 3.65 to 7.5 million productive TCRbeta reads, a yield that was similar across tissue types. Findings of the study overall: In tumor-adjacent and tumor-blood pairs, overlap was lower than in tumor region pairs.

Out of unsorted whole blood came the blood RNA, and germline DNA was extracted as well. Germline assignment: CDR1 SGHDT and CDR2 YYEEEE. This CDR3 comprises 15 residues. The V end lost 0 bases, the J end lost 4 bases, and 12 bases lay between the germline ends. A primer in the constant region served to generate TCR beta cDNA from roughly 520 ng of total RNA. Sequencing libraries for TCR beta derived from three nested multiplex PCR rounds that used slightly modified ARM-PCR. The study ran its first two PCR rounds for around 10 cycles each, using TRBV1-TRBV30 forward primers and a C-beta reverse primer. Each CDR3 protein is one row after TCRdb ran MiXCR on the multiplex PCR reads. There are some 180,000 distinct CDR3 sequences in the sample; about 55% occur only once, and 70% to 80% lies in the top ten. With regard to this clonotype: The antigen remains undetermined.

Source material: peripheral blood. This sequence joins TRBV5-6 and TRBJ2-3, with D tentatively TRBD2 (5 bases). The sequence was collected from a middle-aged man with primary liver carcinoma and hepatitis B virus infection. CDR3 sequence (DNA): TGTGCCAGCAGCTTGGAAAAGGAGGTATCAGATACGCAGTATTTT. Protein product: CASSLEKEVSDTQYF.